This TCR beta chain was retrieved from a study of beta chain features in type 1 diabetes. Germline CDR1 and CDR2: SGHTA and FQGNSA. The trim removed 1 base at V and 9 bases at J, leaving 11 bases unmatched. The CDR3 consists of 16 residues. Expressed TCRB transcripts were sequenced, since all the RNA that had been isolated was reverse transcribed. For naive, central memory and regulatory T cell samples, reads averaged around 3.6 million. Data came from immunoSEQ multiplex PCR; TCRdb stores just in-frame clones and leaves some out. Among 600,000 to 650,000 clones listed, about 16% were seen once. Only a few counts were recorded for this clone.

The sequence derives from a young man in good health. This chain joins TRBV7-2 and TRBJ2-1, with TRBD2 matching 8 bases. The sample consisted of naive CD4+ T cells from blood. For the CDR3, the DNA is TGTGCCAGCAGCTTAGTCTCGGGAGGGCCTACGAGTGAGCAGTTCTTC. The encoded protein is CASSLVSGGPTSEQFF. The entire variable domain, with the rest obtained from reference TRBV7-2 and TRBJ2-1, is as follows: GAGVSQSPSNKVTEKGKDVELRCDPISGHTALYWYRQSLGQGLEFLIYFQGNSAPDKSGLPSDRFSAERTGGSVSTLTIQRTQQEDSAVYLCASSLVSGGPTSEQFFGPGTRLTVL.